These 16 T cell receptor beta chains share one sample of origin, sequenced in a study of spatial heterogeneity in lung cancer. Stated time point: sample taken at primary tumor resection. Whole RNA obtained from tumor, nontumor lung or frozen PBMC underwent sequencing without sorting. MiXCR was run by TCRdb on the 5' RACE reads, yielding one entry per CDR3 protein. This table has approximately 12,000 distinct CDR3 sequences, approximately 6.2% appearing once. This sample comprised normal lung tissue next to the tumor, obtained at surgery. These receptors were collected from a male donor with early-stage non-small cell lung cancer.

This clonotype occurred many times. This beta chain turned up in a library designed for alpha chains; as an off-target read, its abundance says little. This chain uses TRBV5-1 with TRBJ1-1, with a weak D call TRBD1 (5 bases). Trimming removed 0 bases at V and 5 bases at J, with 17 bases between. The germline V gene has CDR1 SGHRS and CDR2 YFSETQ. This CDR3 has 16 residues. The CDR3 DNA follows: TGCGCCAGCAGCTTGGGACAGATGTGGTCTGGGACTGAAGCTTTCTTT. It is translated as CASSLGQMWSGTEAFF.

This clonotype has at least ten counts. This beta chain lies outside the target of a library built for alpha chains; its clone size means little. V usage is TRBV18 and J usage is TRBJ2-2; TRBD2 might be the D (5 bases). The ends were cut back, 2 bases at V and 11 bases at J, with 12 bases in the middle. Germline CDR1 reads KGHSH; CDR2 reads LQKENI. This CDR3 is built from 13 residues. The CDR3 nucleotides read TGTGCCAGCTCACCAGTTCCGAGCGGCGAGCTGTTTTTT. The encoded protein is CASSPVPSGELFF.

This clonotype came up many times. Since the library was made to target alpha chains, this beta chain is a stray read and its abundance is not meaningful. The chain couples TRBV5-1 to TRBJ2-1; no clear D. The CDR3 runs 12 residues. Between the trimmed V and J ends, which lost 0 bases and 8 bases, there was a span of 6 bases. In germline, CDR1 is SGHRS, CDR2 YFSETQ. The DNA of the CDR3 is TGCGCCAGCAGCTTGGCCCTGGATGAGCAGTTCTTC. It translates to CASSLALDEQFF.

In regard to this clonotype: This beta chain is an off-target read within a library intended for alpha chains, so its frequency means little. This chain joins TRBV7-9 and TRBJ2-7, with 10 nucleotides matching TRBD1. This CDR3 has 15 residues. Germline values: CDR1 SEHNR, CDR2 FQNEAQ (reference sequence). V lost 1 base, J lost 2 bases, and 2 bases stayed unmatched. CDR3 loop: CASSLVTGGPYEQYF. DNA for the CDR3: TGTGCCAGCAGCTTAGTGACAGGGGGCCCCTACGAGCAGTACTTC.

This clonotype was seen at least ten times. This beta chain turned up in a library designed for alpha chains; as an off-target read, its abundance says little. The J gene is TRBJ2-7, the V gene TRBV7-2, with D possibly matching TRBD1 (5 bases). The CDR3 has 15 amino acids. V dropped 4 bases and J dropped 3 bases, with 16 bases sitting between them. Germline lookup yields CDR1 SGHTA and CDR2 FQGNSA. CDR3 region: CASSSRVIGHYEQYF. The CDR3 DNA follows: TGTGCCAGCAGCTCCAGGGTTATAGGCCACTACGAGCAGTACTTC.

In its sample, this clonotype was seen many times. With the library built for alpha chains, this beta chain is off target and its frequency is not meaningful. The V gene is TRBV24-1, the J gene TRBJ2-2; D call uncertain. The germline CDR1 and CDR2 sequences are KGHDR and SFDVKD. Deletions cut 1 base from V and 3 bases from J, with 17 bases between. The CDR3 spans 18 residues. Here the CDR3 reads CATSDFRTAQTDTGELFF. The CDR3 DNA is TGTGCCACCAGTGATTTTCGGACGGCTCAAACTGACACCGGGGAGCTGTTTTTT.

This clonotype is termed medium-sized. The library was designed around alpha chains, so this beta chain is a stray read whose abundance carries little weight. The CDR3: CASSLGELETQYF. In DNA, the CDR3 is TGCGCCAGCAGCCTGGGCGAGTTAGAGACCCAGTACTTC. This chain joins TRBV5-1 and TRBJ2-5; no firm D call. The germline V and J ends were trimmed by 4 bases and 4 bases, with 11 bases remaining between them. Germline V gene data show CDR1 as SGHRS and CDR2 as YFSETQ. This CDR3 has 13 amino acids.

This clonotype turned up a few times. This beta chain appears as a stray read in a library generated for alpha chains; its size is not informative. This sequence joins TRBV2 and TRBJ1-5, with D hard to call. Germline CDR1 and CDR2: SNHLY and FYNNEI. V was shortened by 0 bases and J by 1 base, with 7 bases between the two germline ends. The length of the CDR3 is 15 residues. CDR3 nucleotides: TGTGCCAGCAGTGAAGCGGGCCAGAGCAATCAGCCCCAGCATTTT. Its protein is CASSEAGQSNQPQHF.

This clonotype was counted many times. This beta chain turned up in a library designed for alpha chains; as an off-target read, its abundance says little. This chain uses TRBV12-3 or TRBV12-4 with TRBJ2-4, with a tentative D call TRBD2 (6 bases). The V end lost 7 bases, the J end lost 3 bases, and 22 bases lay between the germline ends. CDR3 length: 17 amino acids. The CDR3 loop reads CASILDRGIWSKNIQYF. CDR3 nucleotides: TGTGCCAGCATCCTTGATCGCGGGATCTGGAGCAAAAACATTCAGTACTTC.

There are many counts of this clonotype. This beta chain slipped into a library made for alpha chains as a stray read, so its size is not meaningful. The chain is built from TRBV5-1 and TRBJ1-1; no reliable D call. V was clipped by 0 bases and J by 0 bases, with 3 bases between them. Germline V lookup: CDR1 SGHRS, CDR2 YFSETQ. There are 13 residues in the CDR3. In DNA form, the CDR3 reads TGCGCCAGCAGCTTGGAGATGAACACTGAAGCTTTCTTT. Residues: CASSLEMNTEAFF.

By proportion, this clonotype is medium-sized. The library was built for alpha chains, so this beta chain is an off-target read and its size means little. V is TRBV20-1 and J is TRBJ1-2; 9 positions agree with TRBD1. The CDR3 length is 15 residues. V lost 3 bases to trimming and J lost 0 bases; unmatched junction nucleotides: 5. Germline-derived CDR1 and CDR2 are DFQATT and SNEGSKA (reference sequence). The CDR3 here is CSASRGTGTNYGYTF. The DNA for the CDR3 is TGCAGTGCTAGTCGCGGGACAGGGACTAACTATGGCTACACCTTC.

This clonotype was observed a few times. Since the library was made to target alpha chains, this beta chain is a stray read and its abundance is not meaningful. For the CDR3, the DNA is TGTGCCAGCAGCTTACAGGAGCACTATGGCTACACCTTC. Translating it yields CASSLQEHYGYTF. The V call is TRBV7-9, the J call TRBJ1-2; D gene unclear. Germline CDR1 is SEHNR and CDR2 is FQNEAQ (reference sequence). The ends were cut back, 2 bases at V and 3 bases at J, with 7 bases in the middle. CDR3 length: 13 residues.

To note about this clonotype: This beta chain came through as a stray read in a library set up for alpha chains, and its size says little. The chain recombines TRBV12-3 or TRBV12-4 with TRBJ1-2, with D possibly matching TRBD1 (5 bases). Trimming left V 3 bases short and J 5 bases short, with 13 bases between. The CDR3 is made up of 14 amino acids. The CDR3 region is CASSFGRELYGYTF. The CDR3 region has the DNA TGTGCCAGCAGTTTCGGCAGGGAGCTATATGGCTACACCTTC.

This clonotype was counted at least ten times. For a library built for alpha chains, this beta chain is a stray read; little rests on its size. This chain links TRBV5-1 with TRBJ2-1; 9 bases are a match to TRBD2. V lost 0 bases to trimming and J lost 7 bases; unmatched junction nucleotides: 8. Germline loops: CDR1 SGHRS, CDR2 YFSETQ. The CDR3 loop spans 16 amino acids. The CDR3 here is CASSLAGTSFENEQFF. The CDR3 bases are TGCGCCAGCAGCTTGGCCGGGACTAGCTTTGAGAATGAGCAGTTCTTC.

Only a few counts were recorded for this clonotype. Being off target in a library aimed at alpha chains, this beta chain has a size of little meaning. J is TRBJ1-4 and V is TRBV4-1; tentative D call: TRBD1 (5 bases). The CDR3 has 17 residues. Germline loops: CDR1 MGHRA, CDR2 YSYEKL. V gave up 0 bases and J gave up 3 bases, with 14 bases separating them. CDR3 DNA sequence: TGCGCCAGCAGCCAAGACCCCTCGGGGGTTTCTAATGAAAAACTGTTTTTT. Amino acid sequence: CASSQDPSGVSNEKLFF.

This clonotype was observed many times. Since it is a stray read in a library aimed at alpha chains, this beta chain has a size that is not meaningful. The rearrangement links TRBV7-9 to TRBJ2-3; perhaps TRBD1 as D (6 bases). V was cut by 5 bases and J by 6 bases, with 15 bases left in between. The CDR3 is 14 amino acids. The germline V gene has CDR1 SEHNR and CDR2 FQNEAQ (reference sequence). CDR3 in amino acids: CASSERTGRDTQYF. The CDR3, as DNA: TGTGCCAGCAGCGAAAGAACAGGGCGGGATACGCAGTATTTT.